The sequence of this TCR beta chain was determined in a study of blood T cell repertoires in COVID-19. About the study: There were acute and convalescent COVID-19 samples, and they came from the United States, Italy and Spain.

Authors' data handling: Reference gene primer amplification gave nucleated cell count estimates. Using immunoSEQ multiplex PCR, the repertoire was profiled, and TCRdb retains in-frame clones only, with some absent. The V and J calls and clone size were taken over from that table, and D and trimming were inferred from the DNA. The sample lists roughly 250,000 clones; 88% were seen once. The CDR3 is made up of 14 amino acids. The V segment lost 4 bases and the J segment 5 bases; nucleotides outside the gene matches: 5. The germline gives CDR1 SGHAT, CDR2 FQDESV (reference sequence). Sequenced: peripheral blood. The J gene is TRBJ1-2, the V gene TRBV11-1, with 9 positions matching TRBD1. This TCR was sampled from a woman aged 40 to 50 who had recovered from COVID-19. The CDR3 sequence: CASSYRGQGYGYTF. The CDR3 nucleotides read TGTGCCAGCAGCTACCGGGGACAGGGTTATGGCTACACCTTC.